The 23 T cell receptor beta chains below come from one sample, sequenced in a study of cytomegalovirus exposure and HLA in healthy donors. The study ran its PCR with 60 Vbeta and 13 Jbeta primers. Sequenced by immunoSEQ multiplex PCR; TCRdb stores in-frame clones only, minus some. The repertoire holds about 82,000 clones, with around 79% as singletons. Sequenced input: PBMCs. The receptors stem from a human donor in good health.

In this sample, this clone is medium-sized (0.01 to 0.1%). This same CDR3 is encoded by further DNA sequences in the sample. This sequence joins TRBV5-6 and TRBJ2-5; tentative D call: TRBD2 (6 bases). The V and J ends lost 0 bases and 5 bases respectively, with 11 bases between them. This CDR3 contains 14 residues. Germline CDR1 SGHDT, CDR2 YYEEEE. The DNA for the CDR3 is TGTGCCAGCAGCTTGGGTCGGGGGTACGAGACCCAGTACTTC. The encoded protein is CASSLGRGYETQYF.

This clone has just a few counts. The CDR3 DNA sequence: TGTGCCACCCACAGGGATAGCAATCAGCCCCAGCATTTT. Translating it yields CATHRDSNQPQHF. The chain has TRBV6-1 and TRBJ1-5, with D possibly being TRBD1 (6 bases). Per the germline V gene, CDR1 is MNHNS and CDR2 is SASEGT. The CDR3 covers 13 residues. Trimming cost V 10 bases and J 0 bases, with 10 bases left between them.

The chain has TRBV6-5 and TRBJ2-1, with a weak D call TRBD1 (6 bases). The CDR3 is 15 residues long. V lost 6 bases and J lost 4, with 16 bases in between. Germline V gene lookup returns CDR1 MNHEY and CDR2 SVGAGI. CDR3 in amino acids: CASSIIDRRYNEQFF. The CDR3 DNA reads as TGTGCCAGCAGCATAATAGACAGGAGATACAATGAGCAGTTCTTC.

This clone was counted a few times. This chain connects TRBV23-1 to TRBJ1-2; D is undetermined. TRBV23-1 is recorded as an ORF, its role being uncertain. V dropped 4 bases and J dropped 8 bases, with 11 bases sitting between them. The CDR3 consists of 12 residues. Here the CDR3 DNA reads TGCGCCAGCAGTCCCTCGACTGAAGGCTACACCTTC. Its translation: CASSPSTEGYTF.

The chain combines TRBV2 with TRBJ1-2; a weak D match, TRBD1 (6 bases). This CDR3 region has 13 residues. V lost 5 bases to trimming and J lost 2 bases, with 9 bases between them. Germline V lookup: CDR1 SNHLY, CDR2 FYNNEI. The CDR3 protein is CASSKDRNYGYTF. The CDR3 bases are TGTGCCAGCAGTAAGGACAGAAACTATGGCTACACCTTC.

This chain links TRBV9 with TRBJ2-6; maybe TRBD2 (5 bases). This CDR3 has 16 residues. V was trimmed by 0 bases and J by 2 bases, leaving 9 bases between them. CDR1 is SGDLS and CDR2 is YYNGEE in the germline V gene. CDR3 protein: CASSVAGGTGANVLTF. In DNA, the CDR3 is TGTGCCAGCAGCGTAGCCGGAGGAACTGGGGCCAACGTCCTGACTTTC.

The chain employs TRBV4-1 and TRBJ1-5; weak D call: TRBD1 (6 bases). Trimming removed 3 bases from V and 3 bases from J, with 12 bases in between. Looked up from germline, CDR1 is MGHRA and CDR2 is YSYEKL. The CDR3 sequence is 15 residues long. The CDR3 loop is CASSQRTETNQPQHF. CDR3 DNA sequence: TGCGCCAGCAGCCAGAGGACAGAAACCAATCAGCCCCAGCATTTT.

The genes are TRBV5-1 and TRBJ2-2, with D maybe TRBD1 (6 bases). The CDR3 spans 15 residues. Trimming pared 4 bases from V and 0 bases from J, leaving 10 bases between. Germline V gene data show CDR1 as SGHRS and CDR2 as YFSETQ. CDR3 in DNA: TGCGCCAGCAGCGTACAGGGTCCGAACACCGGGGAGCTGTTTTTT. It yields the protein CASSVQGPNTGELFF.

This clone appeared a few times. The chain has TRBV30 and TRBJ1-1; no firm D call. Germline CDR1 is GTSNPN and CDR2 is SVGIG (reference sequence). Deletions cut 0 bases from V and 0 bases from J, with 8 bases between. The length of the CDR3 is 14 residues. This CDR3 reads CAWSVMGLNTEAFF. Here the CDR3 DNA reads TGTGCCTGGAGTGTAATGGGCCTGAACACTGAAGCTTTCTTT.

This clone showed up just once. The genes are TRBV29-1 and TRBJ2-7; a possible D gene is TRBD1 (6 bases). V was shortened by 3 bases and J by 6 bases, with 9 bases between the two germline ends. Germline loops: CDR1 SQVTM, CDR2 ANQGSEA. The CDR3 is 11 amino acids. In nucleotides, the CDR3 is TGCAGCGTTGAGGACAGAACCGAGCAGTACTTC. Its translation: CSVEDRTEQYF.

This clone was seen just once. The chain recombines TRBV19 with TRBJ1-2; 7 bases line up with TRBD1. V was clipped by 7 bases and J by 8 bases; unmatched bases: 10. The germline CDR1 and CDR2 sequences are LNHDA and SQIVND (reference sequence). There are 13 residues in the CDR3. CDR3 loop: CASNPTGRRGYTF. As DNA, the CDR3 is TGTGCCAGTAATCCGACAGGGCGACGGGGCTACACCTTC.

The chain uses TRBV7-9 and TRBJ1-1, with 7 bases identical to TRBD1. V was pared by 4 bases and J by 1 base, with 6 bases of the junction left unmatched. The germline V gene has CDR1 SEHNR and CDR2 FQNEAQ (reference sequence). The CDR3 contains 15 residues. CDR3 sequence: CASSSGTAGNTEAFF. The CDR3 DNA reads as TGTGCCAGCAGCTCGGGGACAGCAGGGAACACTGAAGCTTTCTTT.

Only one count was recorded for this clone. This sequence joins TRBV19 and TRBJ2-3; 10 bases agree with TRBD2. Germline V CDR1 and CDR2: LNHDA, SQIVND (reference sequence). V lost 5 bases, J lost 4 bases, and 9 bases stayed unmatched. The CDR3 contains 16 residues. In DNA, the CDR3 is TGTGCCAGTAGTTGGAGCGGGGGGGCAAGGGCAGATACGCAGTATTTT. Amino acid sequence: CASSWSGGARADTQYF. Combining the CDR3 with reference TRBV19 and TRBJ2-3 gives the whole variable domain DGGITQSPKYLFRKEGQNVTLSCEQNLNHDAMYWYRQDPGQGLRLIYYSQIVNDFQKGDIAEGYSVSREKKESFPLTVTSAQKNPTAFYLCASSWSGGARADTQYFGPGTRLTVL.

The J gene is TRBJ1-1, the V gene TRBV10-2; D is ambiguous. In germline, CDR1 is WSHSY, CDR2 SAAADI. V lost 7 bases, J lost 0 bases, and 9 bases lay in between. This CDR3 has 13 amino acids. The CDR3: CASKEIMNTEAFF. The CDR3 DNA is TGCGCCAGCAAGGAGATAATGAACACTGAAGCTTTCTTT.

V is TRBV5-6 and J is TRBJ1-6; a weak D match, TRBD1 (6 bases). Germline values: CDR1 SGHDT, CDR2 YYEEEE. The CDR3 has 14 amino acids. V was trimmed by 2 bases and J by 4 bases, leaving 7 bases between them. CDR3 protein: CASSFQGYNSPLHF. The CDR3 DNA follows: TGTGCCAGCAGCTTTCAGGGGTATAATTCACCCCTCCACTTT.

The V gene is TRBV5-4, the J gene TRBJ1-2, with D possibly matching TRBD1 (5 bases). The CDR3 spans 18 residues. Deletions cut 0 bases from V and 4 bases from J, with 22 bases between. Germline CDR1 is SGHNT and CDR2 is YYREEE (reference sequence). The DNA of the CDR3 is TGTGCCAGCAGCTTGGAGGGCCCGACCACCCAGGGAATCTATGGCTACACCTTC. Amino acid sequence: CASSLEGPTTQGIYGYTF.

The chain employs TRBV5-8 and TRBJ2-5; 7 nucleotides agree with TRBD2. The CDR3 spans 16 residues. V lost 4 bases and J lost 1; bases outside the gene matches: 10. The germline gives CDR1 SGHTS, CDR2 YDEGEE. DNA of the CDR3: TGTGCCAGCAGCCTGTTGGGGCGGGGGAGCCAAGAGACCCAGTACTTC. Amino acids: CASSLLGRGSQETQYF.

The chain couples TRBV27 to TRBJ1-5; D is uncertain. Trimming left V 1 base short and J 5 bases short, with 9 bases between. Germline CDR1 is MNHEY and CDR2 is SMNVEV (reference sequence). This CDR3 has 14 residues. This CDR3 is CASSLLGGYQPQHF. The CDR3 DNA is TGTGCCAGCAGTTTATTAGGAGGATATCAGCCCCAGCATTTT.

The V gene is TRBV7-2, the J gene TRBJ1-2; D uncertain. The CDR3 length is 14 residues. Germline V gene data show CDR1 as SGHTA and CDR2 as FQGNSA. V lost 1 base and J 6 bases, leaving 12 bases between the germline ends. The CDR3 sequence is CASSLETPRDGYTF. CDR3 DNA sequence: TGTGCCAGCAGCTTAGAGACCCCTCGGGATGGCTACACCTTC.

The table lists this clone with a few counts. The chain carries TRBV4-2 and TRBJ1-1; 9 positions match TRBD1. From germline, CDR1 is LGHNA and CDR2 YNFKEQ. V was pared by 1 base and J by 4 bases, with 7 bases of the junction left unmatched. The CDR3 is 16 residues long. CDR3 residues: CASSQGDRDRATEAFF. CDR3 coding DNA: TGTGCCAGCAGCCAAGGAGATCGGGACAGGGCCACTGAAGCTTTCTTT.

CDR3 region: CASSYLQDHPNEQYF. In nucleotides, the CDR3 is TGTGCCAGCAGTTACCTACAGGATCACCCCAACGAGCAGTACTTC. The rearrangement links TRBV6-6 to TRBJ2-7, with a weak D call TRBD1 (5 bases). Trimming took 2 bases from V and 5 from J, leaving 16 bases between them. CDR1 and CDR2 from the germline V gene are MNHNY and SVGAGI (reference sequence). The CDR3 contains 15 residues.

The J gene is TRBJ2-3, the V gene TRBV2; TRBD2 matches at 10 bases. CDR3 length: 16 residues. V dropped 6 bases and J dropped 5; count of bases not matched to a gene: 11. Looked up from germline, CDR1 is SNHLY and CDR2 is FYNNEI. CDR3 amino acids: CASRRSGGAGRDTQYF. Written as DNA, the CDR3 is TGTGCCAGCAGAAGAAGCGGGGGGGCGGGGAGAGATACGCAGTATTTT. The entire variable domain, with the rest obtained from reference TRBV2 and TRBJ2-3, is as follows: EPEVTQTPSHQVTQMGQEVILRCVPISNHLYFYWYRQILGQKVEFLVSFYNNEISEKSEIFDDQFSVERPDGSNFTLKIRSTKLEDSAMYFCASRRSGGAGRDTQYFGPGTRLTVL.

The chain is built from TRBV27 and TRBJ2-5, with 7 bases fitting TRBD1. The trim removed 4 bases at V and 5 bases at J, leaving 1 base unmatched. Germline V gene data show CDR1 as MNHEY and CDR2 as SMNVEV (reference sequence). The CDR3 spans 12 residues. The CDR3 loop reads CASSYRGETQYF. For the CDR3, the DNA is TGTGCCAGCAGTTACAGGGGTGAGACCCAGTACTTC.